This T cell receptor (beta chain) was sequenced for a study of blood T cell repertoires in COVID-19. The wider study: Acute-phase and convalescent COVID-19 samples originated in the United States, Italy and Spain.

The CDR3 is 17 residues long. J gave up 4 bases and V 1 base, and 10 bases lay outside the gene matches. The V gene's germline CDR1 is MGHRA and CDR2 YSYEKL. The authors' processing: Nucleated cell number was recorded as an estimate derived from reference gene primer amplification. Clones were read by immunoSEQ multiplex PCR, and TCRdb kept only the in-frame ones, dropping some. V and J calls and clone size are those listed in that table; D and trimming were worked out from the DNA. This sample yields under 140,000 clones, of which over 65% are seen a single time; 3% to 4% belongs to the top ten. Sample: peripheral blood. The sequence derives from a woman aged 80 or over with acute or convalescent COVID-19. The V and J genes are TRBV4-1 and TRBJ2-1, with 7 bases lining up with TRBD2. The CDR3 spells CASSQGLADLKYNEQFF. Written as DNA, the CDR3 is TGCGCCAGCAGCCAAGGGCTAGCGGACCTGAAATACAATGAGCAGTTCTTC.